The 10 T cell receptor beta chains below all came from one sample that was sequenced in a study of blood T cell repertoires in COVID-19. The repertoire was sequenced with immunoSEQ multiplex PCR; TCRdb's copy has only in-frame clones and lacks some. The table shows about 70,000 clones, with 75% to 90% occurring only once. Sequencing input: peripheral blood. The origin of the receptors is a man aged 50-60 years with active COVID-19.

The chain carries TRBV7-8 and TRBJ2-5; 9 positions match TRBD2. CDR1 is SGHVS, CDR2 FQNEAQ, per germline. Losses at the gene ends were 3 bases for V and 1 base for J; bases not matched to a gene: 9. The CDR3 is 17 residues long. CDR3 sequence (DNA): TGTGCCAGCAGCTTTCATCGAGCGGGAGGCTCCCAAGAGACCCAGTACTTC. The encoded protein is CASSFHRAGGSQETQYF.

In nucleotides, the CDR3 is TGTGCCAGCAGTAATCTACCGGGACTAGCGGGAGGGCTATACGAGCAGTACTTC. Protein: CASSNLPGLAGGLYEQYF. The chain carries TRBV6-2 or TRBV6-3 and TRBJ2-7; 16 bases map to TRBD2. This CDR3 contains 18 residues. Germline CDR1 and CDR2: MNHEY and SVGEGT. Unmatched junction bases numbered 11, after V lost 5 bases and J lost 4 bases.

This clone was observed a single time. CDR3 DNA: TGTGCCAGCAGTTCGATAGCCCACAAAGGTTACAATGAGCAGTTCTTC. Its translation is CASSSIAHKGYNEQFF. The chain joins TRBV27 to TRBJ2-1; D is ambiguous. Germline V gene data show CDR1 as MNHEY and CDR2 as SMNVEV (reference sequence). The CDR3 consists of 16 residues. V lost 4 bases to trimming and J lost 4 bases, with 17 bases between them.

The chain combines TRBV15 with TRBJ2-7; 9 nucleotides agree with TRBD2. This CDR3 region has 17 residues. The ends lost 3 bases at V and 1 base at J; junction bases unmatched: 10. Germline V lookup: CDR1 LNHNV, CDR2 YYDKDF (reference sequence). DNA for the CDR3: TGTGCCACCAGCAGGGACCGGGGGAGCGGGAGGTCCTACGAGCAGTACTTC. This gives the protein CATSRDRGSGRSYEQYF.

This chain joins TRBV24-1 and TRBJ2-3, with TRBD2 identical over 14 bases. J lost 6 bases, V lost 1 base, and 8 bases had no gene match. The CDR3 contains 18 residues. Per the germline V gene, CDR1 is KGHDR and CDR2 is SFDVKD. CDR3 sequence: CATSDFRGTSGSVDTQYF. CDR3 bases: TGTGCCACCAGTGATTTCCGCGGGACTAGCGGGAGCGTCGATACGCAGTATTTT.

The V call is TRBV18, the J call TRBJ2-7; TRBD2 matches at 10 bases. This CDR3 is 15 amino acids long. Germline CDR1 reads KGHSH; CDR2 reads LQKENI. V trimming: 3 bases; J trimming: 2 bases; junction bases outside the gene matches: 4. This CDR3 reads CASSPLAGEAYEQYF. The CDR3 DNA is TGTGCCAGCTCACCCCTAGCGGGAGAGGCCTACGAGCAGTACTTC.

Only a few counts were recorded for this clone. The J gene is TRBJ2-2, the V gene TRBV6-4, with D possibly being TRBD2 (5 bases). Germline CDR1 is MRHNA and CDR2 is SNTAGT. CDR3 length: 14 residues. The V end was cut by 4 bases, the J end by 7 bases, with 13 bases between. CDR3: CASSAEGYGGELFF. In DNA, the CDR3 is TGTGCCAGCAGTGCAGAGGGATACGGCGGGGAGCTGTTTTTT.

V and J are TRBV10-3 and TRBJ2-2, with 9 bases matching TRBD2. The CDR3 spans 15 residues. Germline V gives CDR1 ENHRY, CDR2 SYGVKD. Trimming removed 4 bases from V and 3 bases from J; junction bases left unmatched: 3. The DNA of the CDR3 is TGTGCCATCAGTGGGGTAGCGGGGGACACCGGGGAGCTGTTTTTT. Translation gives CAISGVAGDTGELFF.

This clone has more than one count but fewer than ten. The chain uses TRBV10-2 and TRBJ2-1, with 7 bases lining up with TRBD2. Germline CDR1 and CDR2: WSHSY and SAAADI. This CDR3 is built from 14 residues. The ends lost 6 bases at V and 10 bases at J; junction bases unmatched: 12. Here the CDR3 reads CASRRELAEFEQFF. The CDR3 DNA sequence: TGCGCCAGCAGAAGAGAGCTAGCGGAGTTCGAGCAGTTCTTC.

J is TRBJ2-3 and V is TRBV27; 11 positions agree with TRBD2. The CDR3 consists of 16 residues. The V and J ends lost 5 bases and 2 bases, in that order; junction bases with no gene match: 6. CDR1 and CDR2 from the germline V gene are MNHEY and SMNVEV (reference sequence). This CDR3 is CASSRRGLAVTDTQYF. As DNA, the CDR3 is TGTGCCAGCAGTAGAAGGGGACTAGCGGTCACAGATACGCAGTATTTT.